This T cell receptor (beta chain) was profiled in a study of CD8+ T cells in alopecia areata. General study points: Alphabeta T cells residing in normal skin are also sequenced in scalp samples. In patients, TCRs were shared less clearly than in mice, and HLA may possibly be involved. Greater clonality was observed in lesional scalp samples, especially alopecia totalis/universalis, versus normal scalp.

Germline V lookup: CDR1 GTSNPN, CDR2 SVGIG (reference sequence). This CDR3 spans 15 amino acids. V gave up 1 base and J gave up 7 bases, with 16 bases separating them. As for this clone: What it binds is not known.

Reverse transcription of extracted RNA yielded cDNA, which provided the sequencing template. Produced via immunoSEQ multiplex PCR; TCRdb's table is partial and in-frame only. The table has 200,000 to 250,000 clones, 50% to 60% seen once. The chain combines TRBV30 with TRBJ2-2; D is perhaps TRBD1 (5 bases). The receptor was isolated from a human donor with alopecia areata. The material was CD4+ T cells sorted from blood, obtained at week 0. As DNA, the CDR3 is TGTGCCTGGAGTGAGGCGAGTGGGGCTTACGGGGAGCTGTTTTTT. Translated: CAWSEASGAYGELFF.